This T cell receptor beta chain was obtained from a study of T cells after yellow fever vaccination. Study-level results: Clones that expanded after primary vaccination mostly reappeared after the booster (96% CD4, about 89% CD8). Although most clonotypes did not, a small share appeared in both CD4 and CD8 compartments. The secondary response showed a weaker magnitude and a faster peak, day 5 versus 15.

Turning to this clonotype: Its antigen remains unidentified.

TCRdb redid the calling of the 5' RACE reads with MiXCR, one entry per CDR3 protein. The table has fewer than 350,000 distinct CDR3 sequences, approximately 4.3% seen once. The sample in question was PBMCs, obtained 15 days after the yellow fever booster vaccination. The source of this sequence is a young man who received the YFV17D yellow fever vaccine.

This CDR3 is CATRPPQRSSYNEQFF. CDR3 in DNA: TGTGCCACCAGACCCCCCCAGCGGAGCTCCTACAATGAGCAGTTCTTC. The chain has TRBV15 and TRBJ2-1; maybe TRBD2 (5 bases). The V end lost 6 bases, the J end lost 0 bases, and 15 bases lay between the germline ends. Germline CDR1 reads LNHNV; CDR2 reads YYDKDF (reference sequence). CDR3 length: 16 residues.